The 7 T cell receptor beta chains reported below all come from one sample, sequenced in a study of cytomegalovirus exposure and HLA in healthy donors. The PCR ran on 60 Vbeta and 13 Jbeta primers. The table came from immunoSEQ multiplex PCR; TCRdb's copy has only in-frame clones and leaves some out. The repertoire includes over 80,000 clones, around 84% of them detected once, and 3.3% sits in the top ten. The sequencing sample was made of PBMCs. These receptors came from a woman in her 40s in good health and CMV-seronegative.

This clone was recorded a few times. This sequence joins TRBV4-3 and TRBJ2-7, with TRBD2 matching 8 bases. The V segment lost 4 bases and the J segment 2 bases; nucleotides outside the gene matches: 4. The CDR3 contains 14 residues. Germline values: CDR1 LGHNA, CDR2 YSLEER. In DNA, the CDR3 is TGCGCCAGCAGCCCCGGGAGGGAAACCTACGAGCAGTACTTC. It specifies CASSPGRETYEQYF.

A note on this clone: At one boundary the junction diverges from the germline segment, which might be a read error. The chain uses TRBV7-8 and TRBJ1-2; D unresolved. The CDR3 runs to 15 residues. Germline values: CDR1 SGHVS, CDR2 FQNEAQ. This chain's CDR3 is CASSLLVGSSYSYTF. CDR3 in DNA: TGTGCCAGCAGCTTACTGGTAGGGAGTAGCTATAGCTACACCTTC.

V is TRBV11-2 and J is TRBJ1-2; TRBD1 aligns across 7 bases. V lost 4 bases and J lost 6; bases outside the gene matches: 5. Germline V lookup: CDR1 SGHAT, CDR2 FQNNGV. The CDR3 runs 13 residues. CDR3 protein: CASSSTGRDGYTF. CDR3 coding DNA: TGTGCCAGCAGCTCGACAGGGCGCGATGGCTACACCTTC.

The genes are TRBV19 and TRBJ1-2; D is unresolved. V lost 9 bases, J lost 5 bases, and 16 bases lay in between. CDR1 and CDR2 from the germline V gene are LNHDA and SQIVND (reference sequence). This CDR3 comprises 13 residues. The chain's CDR3 is CASRSEPAYGYTF. CDR3 in DNA: TGTGCCAGCCGATCGGAACCAGCGTATGGCTACACCTTC.

This sequence joins TRBV7-9 and TRBJ1-3; possible D gene TRBD1, 5 bases. The CDR3 is 17 amino acids. Trimming cost V 5 bases and J 4 bases, with 21 bases left between them. Germline CDR1 is SEHNR and CDR2 is FQNEAQ (reference sequence). CDR3 bases: TGTGCCAGCAGCAAAATTCAGGGAGGAATCGGCGGAAACACCATATATTTT. Translation gives CASSKIQGGIGGNTIYF.

The rearrangement links TRBV6-6 to TRBJ2-7, with TRBD1 matching 9 bases. V lost 8 bases, J lost 3 bases, and 5 bases stayed unmatched. This CDR3 has 13 amino acids. The germline V gene has CDR1 MNHNY and CDR2 SVGAGI (reference sequence). The CDR3 spells CASSRDRDYEQYF. The CDR3 nucleotides read TGTGCCAGCTCCCGGGACAGGGACTACGAGCAGTACTTC.

There are a few counts of this clone. This sequence joins TRBV19 and TRBJ2-2; D not resolved. The V gene lost 3 bases and the J gene lost 5 bases, with 13 bases spanning the gap. Germline V gene data show CDR1 as LNHDA and CDR2 as SQIVND (reference sequence). CDR3 size: 15 residues. The CDR3 coding sequence is TGTGCCAGTAGTATCGCCCGGGTTCGTACCGGGGAGCTGTTTTTT. It is translated as CASSIARVRTGELFF.